Below are 24 T cell receptor beta chains sequenced from a single sample in a study of T cell responses to AZD1222 COVID-19 vaccine. Sequencing used immunoSEQ multiplex PCR; TCRdb keeps in-frame clones, though not all of them. This sample has 30,000 to 35,000 clones, with just over 90% found just once. The sample was peripheral blood, taken on day 0 of AZD1222 vaccination. The receptors stem from an adult in good health.

The sample holds one count of this clone. The chain has TRBV5-1 and TRBJ2-1; tentative D call: TRBD2 (5 bases). Deletions cut 0 bases from V and 12 bases from J, with 10 bases between. CDR3 length: 12 residues. Looked up from germline, CDR1 is SGHRS and CDR2 is YFSETQ. CDR3 DNA: TGCGCCAGCAGCTTGGAGCGGTCCAGGCAGTTCTTC. This codes for CASSLERSRQFF.

This chain uses TRBV3-1 (or the pseudogene TRBV3-2) with TRBJ2-3; D not certain. Trimming stripped 3 bases from V and 3 bases from J, with 7 bases between. Germline loops: CDR1 LGHDT, CDR2 YNNKEL (reference sequence). CDR3 length: 13 amino acids. The CDR3 loop reads CASSHSVTDTQYF. As DNA, the CDR3 is TGTGCCAGCAGCCATTCCGTTACAGATACGCAGTATTTT.

The CDR3 reads CASSFRGKETQYF. CDR3 bases: TGTGCCAGCAGCTTTCGGGGGAAGGAGACCCAGTACTTC. The rearrangement links TRBV11-3 to TRBJ2-5; the D gene is possibly TRBD2 (6 bases). CDR1 is SGHNT and CDR2 is YENEEA in the germline V gene. The CDR3 is made up of 13 amino acids. The V end lost 3 bases, the J end lost 5 bases, and 10 bases lay between the germline ends.

The chain links TRBV5-4 to TRBJ2-1, with TRBD2 identical over 8 bases. Germline CDR1 reads SGHNT; CDR2 reads YYREEE (reference sequence). The V and J ends lost 4 bases and 3 bases, in that order; junction bases with no gene match: 6. This CDR3 is built from 15 residues. The CDR3, as DNA: TGTGCCAGCAGCCTCCCGCGGGGGGACTACAATGAGCAGTTCTTC. Translating gives CASSLPRGDYNEQFF.

A note on this clone: Within the sample, other DNA sequences also encode this same CDR3. This sequence joins TRBV6-5 and TRBJ2-1; the match to TRBD1 covers 7 bases. Losses at the gene ends were 7 bases for V and 10 bases for J; bases not matched to a gene: 16. Germline values: CDR1 MNHEY, CDR2 SVGAGI. This CDR3 contains 15 residues. The CDR3 spells CASKPLGDSLKEQFF. The CDR3 DNA is TGTGCCAGCAAACCCCTTGGGGACAGTTTGAAGGAGCAGTTCTTC.

This rearrangement joins TRBV5-1 to TRBJ2-1; TRBD2 matches at 13 bases. Germline loops: CDR1 SGHRS, CDR2 YFSETQ. V gave up 0 bases and J gave up 10 bases; unmatched junction bases: 4. CDR3 length equals 15 residues. CDR3 amino acids: CASSLDGTSGDEQFF. The CDR3 nucleotides read TGCGCCAGCAGCTTGGATGGGACTAGCGGGGACGAGCAGTTCTTC.

V gene TRBV30 combines with J gene TRBJ1-4; TRBD1 matches 7 bases. Germline CDR1 GTSNPN, CDR2 SVGIG (reference sequence). There are 13 residues in the CDR3. V trimming: 4 bases; J trimming: 2 bases; junction bases outside the gene matches: 1. This CDR3 reads CAWKGQTNEKLFF. The CDR3 nucleotides read TGTGCCTGGAAGGGACAGACTAATGAAAAACTGTTTTTT.

The chain combines TRBV2 with TRBJ1-1, with D hard to call. The CDR3 totals 14 residues. Germline V gives CDR1 SNHLY, CDR2 FYNNEI. Deletions cut 4 bases from V and 1 base from J, with 10 bases between. CDR3 coding DNA: TGTGCCAGCAGTGGGCACAGTAAGAACACTGAAGCTTTCTTT. Protein product: CASSGHSKNTEAFF.

The chain joins TRBV29-1 to TRBJ2-3, with 10 bases that match TRBD2. Germline loops: CDR1 SQVTM, CDR2 ANQGSEA. The V segment lost 8 bases and the J segment 5 bases; nucleotides outside the gene matches: 10. CDR3 length: 14 residues. The CDR3 DNA sequence: TGCAGCACGCGAAGCGGGGGGGCGGGAGATACGCAGTATTTT. Translation: CSTRSGGAGDTQYF.

The genes are TRBV5-1 and TRBJ2-7; D possibly corresponds to TRBD1 (6 bases). The germline gives CDR1 SGHRS, CDR2 YFSETQ. The V end was cut by 3 bases, the J end by 5 bases, with 12 bases between. The CDR3 totals 13 residues. CDR3 amino acids: CASSSQGTHEQYF. CDR3 DNA sequence: TGCGCCAGCAGCTCACAGGGTACCCACGAGCAGTACTTC.

The chain uses TRBV15 and TRBJ2-3; 11 bases are shared with TRBD2. The CDR3 is 16 amino acids. Germline V gives CDR1 LNHNV, CDR2 YYDKDF (reference sequence). Trimming removed 3 bases from V and 0 bases from J; junction bases left unmatched: 2. The CDR3: CATSSRLAGSTDTQYF. The CDR3 DNA follows: TGTGCCACCAGCAGCCGACTAGCGGGGAGCACAGATACGCAGTATTTT.

The rearrangement links TRBV3-1 (or the pseudogene TRBV3-2) to TRBJ2-3, with 9 bases identical to TRBD2. The V segment lost 5 bases and the J segment 2 bases; nucleotides outside the gene matches: 8. This CDR3 comprises 16 residues. CDR1 is LGHDT and CDR2 is YNNKEL in the germline V gene (reference sequence). Written as DNA, the CDR3 is TGTGCCAGCAGCTCCCGCGCTAGCGGGGCCACAGATACGCAGTATTTT. Encoded protein: CASSSRASGATDTQYF.

V and J are TRBV19 and TRBJ2-6; no clear D. From germline, CDR1 is LNHDA and CDR2 SQIVND (reference sequence). The CDR3 covers 18 residues. Trimming cost V 4 bases and J 1 base, with 17 bases left between them. The CDR3 region has the DNA TGTGCCAGTAGTAGCCCCGGGTCGACGATATCTGGGGCCAACGTCCTGACTTTC. As protein: CASSSPGSTISGANVLTF.

V and J are TRBV11-2 and TRBJ1-4; weak D call: TRBD1 (5 bases). Germline-derived CDR1 and CDR2 are SGHAT and FQNNGV. Trimming pared 5 bases from V and 7 bases from J, leaving 14 bases between. The CDR3 totals 14 residues. In DNA, the CDR3 is TGTGCCAGCAGCGCAATTCGGGGGAGTGAAAAACTGTTTTTT. Translating it yields CASSAIRGSEKLFF.

The chain recombines TRBV6-5 with TRBJ1-6, with 8 bases lining up with TRBD1. This CDR3 is built from 15 residues. After removal of 5 bases from V and 4 bases from J, the junction contained 4 bases not matched to a gene. Germline V gene data show CDR1 as MNHEY and CDR2 as SVGAGI. This chain's CDR3 is CASSPGQGYNSPLHF. DNA for the CDR3: TGTGCCAGCAGTCCCGGACAGGGTTATAATTCACCCCTCCACTTT.

This clone was detected a few times. The gene calls are TRBV19 and TRBJ2-2; D ambiguous. This CDR3 contains 14 residues. V lost 7 bases and J lost 0, with 9 bases in between. Germline values: CDR1 LNHDA, CDR2 SQIVND (reference sequence). CDR3 residues: CASTQLANTGELFF. The CDR3 region has the DNA TGTGCCAGTACCCAGTTGGCGAACACCGGGGAGCTGTTTTTT. The whole variable domain, remainder taken from reference TRBV19 and TRBJ2-2, is DGGITQSPKYLFRKEGQNVTLSCEQNLNHDAMYWYRQDPGQGLRLIYYSQIVNDFQKGDIAEGYSVSREKKESFPLTVTSAQKNPTAFYLCASTQLANTGELFFGEGSRLTVL.

The chain combines TRBV9 with TRBJ2-2, with D possibly TRBD1 on 7 matching bases. The CDR3 is 15 amino acids. Trimming stripped 4 bases from V and 3 bases from J, with 13 bases between. Looked up from germline, CDR1 is SGDLS and CDR2 is YYNGEE. The CDR3 here is CASSPQGGDTGELFF. DNA for the CDR3: TGTGCCAGCAGCCCCCAGGGGGGTGACACCGGGGAGCTGTTTTTT.

The chain recombines TRBV6-4 with TRBJ2-3; a weak D match, TRBD2 (6 bases). V was clipped by 0 bases and J by 1 base, with 11 bases between them. CDR1 MRHNA and CDR2 SNTAGT come from the germline V gene. This CDR3 has 16 amino acids. CDR3 in amino acids: CASSDSTGVGTDTQYF. In nucleotides, the CDR3 is TGTGCCAGCAGTGACTCGACGGGGGTTGGCACAGATACGCAGTATTTT.

This clone was found once. The chain joins TRBV5-6 to TRBJ2-1; the D is unclear. The V end was cut by 0 bases, the J end by 1 base, with 14 bases between. CDR3 length equals 17 residues. Looked up from germline, CDR1 is SGHDT and CDR2 is YYEEEE. The CDR3 DNA reads TGTGCCAGCAGCTTGGCCGTTGGCGATTTATCCTACAATGAGCAGTTCTTC. This sequence encodes CASSLAVGDLSYNEQFF. Variable domain in full (rest from reference TRBV5-6 and TRBJ2-1): DAGVTQSPTHLIKTRGQQVTLRCSPKSGHDTVSWYQQALGQGPQFIFQYYEEEERQRGNFPDRFSGHQFPNYSSELNVNALLLGDSALYLCASSLAVGDLSYNEQFFGPGTRLTVL.

Here the CDR3 DNA reads TGTGCCAGCAGCGTTAGTGGGGCCCACAATCAGCCCCAGCATTTT. Its translation: CASSVSGAHNQPQHF. The chain employs TRBV9 and TRBJ1-5; a weak D match, TRBD1 (5 bases). The V end was cut by 2 bases, the J end by 3 bases, with 12 bases between. Germline values: CDR1 SGDLS, CDR2 YYNGEE. This CDR3 spans 15 amino acids. Using reference TRBV9 and TRBJ1-5 for the parts outside the CDR3, the full variable domain is DSGVTQTPKHLITATGQRVTLRCSPRSGDLSVYWYQQSLDQGLQFLIQYYNGEERAKGNILERFSAQQFPDLHSELNLSSLELGDSALYFCASSVSGAHNQPQHFGDGTRLSIL.

This chain joins TRBV18 and TRBJ2-3; D is ambiguous. The CDR3 has 12 amino acids. V gave up 4 bases and J gave up 0 bases, with 2 bases separating them. Germline V gene lookup returns CDR1 KGHSH and CDR2 LQKENI. This CDR3 reads CASSRSTDTQYF. The CDR3 region has the DNA TGTGCCAGCTCACGTAGCACAGATACGCAGTATTTT. The entire variable domain, with the rest obtained from reference TRBV18 and TRBJ2-3, is as follows: NAGVMQNPRHLVRRRGQEARLRCSPMKGHSHVYWYRQLPEEGLKFMVYLQKENIIDESGMPKERFSAEFPKEGPSILRIQQVVRGDSAAYFCASSRSTDTQYFGPGTRLTVL.

Notes on this clone: One junction end disagrees with the germline gene, perhaps due to a read error. The CDR3 loop reads CASSDSDGGHQPQHF. In nucleotides, the CDR3 is TGTGCCAGCAGTGACTCGGACGGGGGGCATCAGCCCCAGCATTTT. The chain uses TRBV6-5 and TRBJ1-5, with D perhaps TRBD1 (6 bases). Germline V gene sequence: CDR1 MNHEY, CDR2 SVGAGI. There are 15 residues in the CDR3.

The chain is built from TRBV7-2 and TRBJ1-2; D gene unclear. V lost 2 bases, J lost 5 bases, and 3 bases lay in between. This CDR3 spans 11 amino acids. Looked up from germline, CDR1 is SGHTA and CDR2 is FQGNSA. Here the CDR3 reads CASSLNYGYTF. The CDR3 DNA reads as TGTGCCAGCAGCTTAAATTATGGCTACACCTTC.

The rearrangement joins TRBV14 to TRBJ1-1; possible D gene TRBD1, 6 bases. V was shortened by 4 bases and J by 7 bases, with 13 bases between the two germline ends. From germline, CDR1 is SGHDN and CDR2 FVKESK. The CDR3 has 13 residues. The CDR3 DNA follows: TGTGCCAGCAGCCTCGGACAGCCCAGTGAAGCTTTCTTT. Translation gives CASSLGQPSEAFF.